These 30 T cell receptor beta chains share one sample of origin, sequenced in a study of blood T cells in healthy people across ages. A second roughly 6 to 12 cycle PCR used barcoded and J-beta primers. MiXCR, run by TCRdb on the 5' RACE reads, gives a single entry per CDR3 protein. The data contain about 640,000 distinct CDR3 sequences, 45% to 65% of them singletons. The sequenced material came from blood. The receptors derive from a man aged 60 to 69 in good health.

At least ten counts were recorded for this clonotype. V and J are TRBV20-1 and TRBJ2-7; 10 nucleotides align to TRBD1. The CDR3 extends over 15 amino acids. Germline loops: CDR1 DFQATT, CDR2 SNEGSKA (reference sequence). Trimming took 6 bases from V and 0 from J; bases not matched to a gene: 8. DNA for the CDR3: TGCAGTGCCGCGGTTGGGACAGGGGTCTCCTACGAGCAGTACTTC. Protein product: CSAAVGTGVSYEQYF.

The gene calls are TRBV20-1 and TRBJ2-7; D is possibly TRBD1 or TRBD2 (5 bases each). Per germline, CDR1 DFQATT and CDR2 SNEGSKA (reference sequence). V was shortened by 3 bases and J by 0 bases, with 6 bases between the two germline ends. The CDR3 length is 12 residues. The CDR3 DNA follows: TGCAGTGCTAGCGGGGCCTCCTACGAGCAGTACTTC. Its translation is CSASGASYEQYF.

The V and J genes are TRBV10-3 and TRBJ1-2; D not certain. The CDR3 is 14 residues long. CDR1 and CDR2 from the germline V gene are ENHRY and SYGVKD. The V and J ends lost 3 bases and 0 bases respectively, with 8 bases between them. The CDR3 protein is CAISEGGPNYGYTF. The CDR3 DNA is TGTGCCATCAGTGAAGGCGGACCTAACTATGGCTACACCTTC.

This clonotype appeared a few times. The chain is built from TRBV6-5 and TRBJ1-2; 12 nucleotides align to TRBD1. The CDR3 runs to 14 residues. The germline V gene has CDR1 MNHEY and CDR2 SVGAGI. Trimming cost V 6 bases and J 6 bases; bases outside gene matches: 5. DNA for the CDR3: TGTGCCAGCAGGGGGACAGGGGGCGTTCATGGCTACACCTTC. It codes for CASRGTGGVHGYTF.

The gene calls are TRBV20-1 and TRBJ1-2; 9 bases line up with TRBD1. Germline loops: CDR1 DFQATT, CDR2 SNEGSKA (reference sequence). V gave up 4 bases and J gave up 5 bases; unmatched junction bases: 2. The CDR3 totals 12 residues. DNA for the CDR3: TGCAGTGCTATACAGGGGGCTTATGGCTACACCTTC. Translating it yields CSAIQGAYGYTF.

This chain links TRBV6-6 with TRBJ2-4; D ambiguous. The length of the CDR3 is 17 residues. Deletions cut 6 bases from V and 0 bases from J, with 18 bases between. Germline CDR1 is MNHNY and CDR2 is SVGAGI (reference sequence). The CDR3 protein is CASSPIRQGLAKNIQYF. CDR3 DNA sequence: TGTGCCAGCAGCCCCATACGACAAGGCCTAGCCAAAAACATTCAGTACTTC.

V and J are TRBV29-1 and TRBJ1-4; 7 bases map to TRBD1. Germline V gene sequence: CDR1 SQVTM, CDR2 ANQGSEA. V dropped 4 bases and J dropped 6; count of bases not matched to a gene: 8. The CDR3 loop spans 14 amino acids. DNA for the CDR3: TGCAGCGTTGTAGGAACAGGGGTCGATGAAAAACTGTTTTTT. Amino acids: CSVVGTGVDEKLFF.

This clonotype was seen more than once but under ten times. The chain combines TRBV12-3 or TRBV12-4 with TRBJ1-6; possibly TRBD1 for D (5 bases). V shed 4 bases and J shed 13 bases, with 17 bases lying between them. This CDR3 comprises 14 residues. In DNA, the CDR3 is TGTGCCAGCAGTTCCCCGCCAGGGTCAGCGCCCCTCCACTTT. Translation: CASSSPPGSAPLHF.

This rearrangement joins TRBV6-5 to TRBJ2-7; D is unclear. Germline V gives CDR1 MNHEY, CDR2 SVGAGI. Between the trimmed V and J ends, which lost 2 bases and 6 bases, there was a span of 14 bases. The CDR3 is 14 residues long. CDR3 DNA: TGTGCCAGCAGTTACCTACTGAATACTGGCGAGCAGTACTTC. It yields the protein CASSYLLNTGEQYF.

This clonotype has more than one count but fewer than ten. DNA for the CDR3: TGTGCCAGCAGCCAAGACGTATCCCCCCCAGAGACCCAGTACTTC. It translates to CASSQDVSPPETQYF. J is TRBJ2-5 and V is TRBV3-1, with D hard to call. V was cut by 0 bases and J by 4 bases, with 12 bases left in between. The CDR3 covers 15 residues. CDR1 is LGHDT, CDR2 YNNKEL, per germline (reference sequence).

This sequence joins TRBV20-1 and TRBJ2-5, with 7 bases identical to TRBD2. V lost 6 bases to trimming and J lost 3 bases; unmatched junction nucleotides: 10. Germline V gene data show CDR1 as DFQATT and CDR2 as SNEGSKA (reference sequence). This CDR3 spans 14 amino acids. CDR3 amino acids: CSAYAGGGEETQYF. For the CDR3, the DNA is TGCAGTGCCTACGCCGGCGGGGGAGAAGAGACCCAGTACTTC.

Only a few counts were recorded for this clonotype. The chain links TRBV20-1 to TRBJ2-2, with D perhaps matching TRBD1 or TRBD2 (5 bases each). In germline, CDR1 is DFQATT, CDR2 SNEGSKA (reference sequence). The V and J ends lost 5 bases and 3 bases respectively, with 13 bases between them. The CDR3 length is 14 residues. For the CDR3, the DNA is TGCAGTGCTGGGGGACGACCCGACACCGGGGAGCTGTTTTTT. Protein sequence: CSAGGRPDTGELFF.

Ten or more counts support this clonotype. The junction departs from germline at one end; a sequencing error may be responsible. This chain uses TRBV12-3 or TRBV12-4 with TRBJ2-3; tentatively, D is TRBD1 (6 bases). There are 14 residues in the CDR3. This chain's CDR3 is CASSFRGRGDAQYF. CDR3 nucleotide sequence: TGTGCCAGCAGTTTTAGGGGGAGAGGAGATGCGCAGTATTTT.

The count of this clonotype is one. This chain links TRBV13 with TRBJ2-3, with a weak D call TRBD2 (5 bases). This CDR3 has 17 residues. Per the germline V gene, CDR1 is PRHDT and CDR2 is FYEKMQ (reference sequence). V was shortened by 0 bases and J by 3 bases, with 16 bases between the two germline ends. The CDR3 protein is CASSLGLMAGGTDTQYF. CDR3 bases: TGTGCCAGCAGCTTAGGCCTAATGGCTGGCGGGACAGATACGCAGTATTTT.

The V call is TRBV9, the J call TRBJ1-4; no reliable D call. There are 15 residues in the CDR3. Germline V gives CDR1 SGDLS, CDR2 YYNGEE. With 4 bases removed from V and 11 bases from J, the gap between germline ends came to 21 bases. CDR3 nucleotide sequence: TGTGCCAGCAGCCCCAGCGCCTCACTGGGCCCCAAACTGTTTTTT. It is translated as CASSPSASLGPKLFF.

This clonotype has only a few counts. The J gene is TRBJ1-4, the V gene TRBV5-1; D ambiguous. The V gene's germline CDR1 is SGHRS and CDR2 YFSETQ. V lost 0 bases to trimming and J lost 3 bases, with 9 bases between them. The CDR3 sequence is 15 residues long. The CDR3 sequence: CASSLDLGANEKLFF. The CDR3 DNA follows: TGCGCCAGCAGCTTGGACCTTGGGGCTAATGAAAAACTGTTTTTT. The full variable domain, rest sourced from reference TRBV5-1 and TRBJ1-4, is KAGVTQTPRYLIKTRGQQVTLSCSPISGHRSVSWYQQTPGQGLQFLFEYFSETQRNKGNFPGRFSGRQFSNSRSEMNVSTLELGDSALYLCASSLDLGANEKLFFGSGTQLSVL.

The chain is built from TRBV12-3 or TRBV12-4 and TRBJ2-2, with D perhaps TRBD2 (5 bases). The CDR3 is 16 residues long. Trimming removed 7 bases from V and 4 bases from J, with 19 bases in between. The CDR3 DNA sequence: TGTGCCAGCACCCCTCGGGGATTAGTTGGCACCGGGGAGCTGTTTTTT. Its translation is CASTPRGLVGTGELFF.

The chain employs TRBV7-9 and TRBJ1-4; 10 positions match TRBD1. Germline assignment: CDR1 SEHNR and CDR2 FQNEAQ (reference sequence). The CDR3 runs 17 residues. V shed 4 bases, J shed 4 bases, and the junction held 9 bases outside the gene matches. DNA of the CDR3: TGTGCCAGCAGCTGGGGGGACAGGGGCCGAAGTAATGAAAAACTGTTTTTT. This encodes CASSWGDRGRSNEKLFF.

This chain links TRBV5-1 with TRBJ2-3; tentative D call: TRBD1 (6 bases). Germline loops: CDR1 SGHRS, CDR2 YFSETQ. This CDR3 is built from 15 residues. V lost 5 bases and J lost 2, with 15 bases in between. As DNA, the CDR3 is TGCGCCAGCAGACGACAGGACCCATCCACAGATACGCAGTATTTT. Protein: CASRRQDPSTDTQYF.

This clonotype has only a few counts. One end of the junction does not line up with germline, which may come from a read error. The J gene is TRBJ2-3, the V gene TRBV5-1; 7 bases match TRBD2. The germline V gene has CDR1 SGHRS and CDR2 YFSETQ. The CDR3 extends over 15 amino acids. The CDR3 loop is CASSFGGTSTDTQYF. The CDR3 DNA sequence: TGTGCCAGCAGTTTCGGGGGGACTAGCACAGATACGCAGTATTTT. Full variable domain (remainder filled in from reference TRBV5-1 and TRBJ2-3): KAGVTQTPRYLIKTRGQQVTLSCSPISGHRSVSWYQQTPGQGLQFLFEYFSETQRNKGNFPGRFSGRQFSNSRSEMNVSTLELGDSALYLCASSFGGTSTDTQYFGPGTRLTVL.

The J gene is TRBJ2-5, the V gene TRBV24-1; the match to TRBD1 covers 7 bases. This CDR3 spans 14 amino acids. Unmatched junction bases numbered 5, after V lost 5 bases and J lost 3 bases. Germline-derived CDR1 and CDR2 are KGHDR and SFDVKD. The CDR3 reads CATSVTGVEETQYF. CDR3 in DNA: TGTGCCACCAGTGTTACAGGGGTCGAAGAGACCCAGTACTTC.

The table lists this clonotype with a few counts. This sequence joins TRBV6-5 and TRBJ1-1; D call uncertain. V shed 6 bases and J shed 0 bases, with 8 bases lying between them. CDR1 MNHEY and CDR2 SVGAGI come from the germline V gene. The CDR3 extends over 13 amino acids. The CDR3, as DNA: TGTGCCAGCAGACAATTCATGAACACTGAAGCTTTCTTT. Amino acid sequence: CASRQFMNTEAFF.

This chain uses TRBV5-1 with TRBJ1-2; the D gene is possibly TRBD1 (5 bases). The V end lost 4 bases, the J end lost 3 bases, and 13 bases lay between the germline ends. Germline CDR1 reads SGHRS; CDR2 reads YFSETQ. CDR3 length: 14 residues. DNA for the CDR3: TGCGCCAGCAGCAGTGTACGGGGGGACTATGGCTACACCTTC. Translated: CASSSVRGDYGYTF.

Here the CDR3 DNA reads TGTGCCAGCAGCTTAGTGGGCGGGGGGGGGACAGATACGCAGTATTTT. Its protein product is CASSLVGGGGTDTQYF. The chain is built from TRBV7-2 and TRBJ2-3; TRBD2 matches at 9 bases. After removal of 1 base from V and 3 bases from J, the junction contained 5 bases not matched to a gene. This CDR3 is 16 amino acids long. Germline loops: CDR1 SGHTA, CDR2 FQGNSA.

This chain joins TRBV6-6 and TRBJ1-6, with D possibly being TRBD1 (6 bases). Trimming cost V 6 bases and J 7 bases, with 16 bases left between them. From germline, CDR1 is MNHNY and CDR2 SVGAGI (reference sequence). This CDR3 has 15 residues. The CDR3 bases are TGTGCCAGCAGCACCCGGGACACCTCCAATTCACCCCTCCACTTT. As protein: CASSTRDTSNSPLHF.

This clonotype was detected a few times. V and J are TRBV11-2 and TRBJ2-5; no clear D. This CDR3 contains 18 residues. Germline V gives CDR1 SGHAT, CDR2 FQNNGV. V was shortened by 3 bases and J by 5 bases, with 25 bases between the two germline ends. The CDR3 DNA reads TGTGCCAGCAGCTTTCCACTAAGCGCCCGGGCCCTGGGGGAGACCCAGTACTTC. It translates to CASSFPLSARALGETQYF.

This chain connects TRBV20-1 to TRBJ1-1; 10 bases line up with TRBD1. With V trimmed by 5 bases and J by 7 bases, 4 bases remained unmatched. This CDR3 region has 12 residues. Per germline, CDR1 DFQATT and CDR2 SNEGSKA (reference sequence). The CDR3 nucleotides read TGCAGTGCTGGACAGGGGGGGAATGAAGCTTTCTTT. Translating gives CSAGQGGNEAFF.

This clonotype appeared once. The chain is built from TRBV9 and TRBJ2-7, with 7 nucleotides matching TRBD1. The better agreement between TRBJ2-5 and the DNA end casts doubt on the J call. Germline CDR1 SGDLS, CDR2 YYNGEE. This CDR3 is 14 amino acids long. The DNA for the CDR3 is TGTGCCAGCAGCGTAACCAGGGGGACAGAGACCCAGTACTTC. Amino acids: CASSVTRGTETQYF.

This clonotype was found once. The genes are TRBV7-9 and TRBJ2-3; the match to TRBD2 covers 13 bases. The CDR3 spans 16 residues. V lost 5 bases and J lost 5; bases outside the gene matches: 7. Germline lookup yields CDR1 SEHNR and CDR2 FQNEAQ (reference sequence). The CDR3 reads CASSPRTSGGIDTQYF. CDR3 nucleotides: TGTGCCAGCAGCCCACGGACTAGCGGGGGTATAGATACGCAGTATTTT.

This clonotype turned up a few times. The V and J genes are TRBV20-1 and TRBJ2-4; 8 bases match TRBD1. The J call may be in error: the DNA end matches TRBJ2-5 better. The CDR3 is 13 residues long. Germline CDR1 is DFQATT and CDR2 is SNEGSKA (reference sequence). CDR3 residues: CSARETGVETQYF. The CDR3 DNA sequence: TGCAGTGCTAGGGAGACAGGGGTGGAGACCCAGTACTTC.